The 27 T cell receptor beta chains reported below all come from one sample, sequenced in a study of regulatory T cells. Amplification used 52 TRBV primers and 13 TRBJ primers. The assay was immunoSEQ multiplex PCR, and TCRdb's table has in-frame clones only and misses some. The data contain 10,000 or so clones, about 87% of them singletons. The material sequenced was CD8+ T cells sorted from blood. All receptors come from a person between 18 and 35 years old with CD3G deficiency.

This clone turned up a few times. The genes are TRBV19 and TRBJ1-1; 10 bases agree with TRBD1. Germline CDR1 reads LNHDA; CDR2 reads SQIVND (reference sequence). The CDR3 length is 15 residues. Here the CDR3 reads CATADRGLLNTEAFF. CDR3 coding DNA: TGTGCTACCGCGGACAGGGGGTTACTGAACACTGAAGCTTTCTTT.

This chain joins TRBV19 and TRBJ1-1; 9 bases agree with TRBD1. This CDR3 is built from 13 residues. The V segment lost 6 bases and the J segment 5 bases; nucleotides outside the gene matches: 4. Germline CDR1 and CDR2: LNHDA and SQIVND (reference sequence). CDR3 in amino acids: CASSTGTGTEAFF. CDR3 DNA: TGTGCCAGTAGCACCGGGACAGGGACTGAAGCTTTCTTT.

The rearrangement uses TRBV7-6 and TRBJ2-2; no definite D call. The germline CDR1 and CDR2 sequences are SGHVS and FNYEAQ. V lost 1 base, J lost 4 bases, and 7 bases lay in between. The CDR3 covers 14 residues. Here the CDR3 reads CASSLGAGTGELFF. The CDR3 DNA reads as TGTGCCAGCAGCTTAGGCGCAGGCACCGGGGAGCTGTTTTTT.

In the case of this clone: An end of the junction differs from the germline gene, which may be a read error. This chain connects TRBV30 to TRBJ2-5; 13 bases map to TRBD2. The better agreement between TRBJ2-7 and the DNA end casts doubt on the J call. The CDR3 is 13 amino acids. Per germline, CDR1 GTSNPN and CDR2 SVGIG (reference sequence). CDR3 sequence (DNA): TGCGGACTAGCGGGAGCACCACGTAACGAGCAGTACTTC. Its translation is CGLAGAPRNEQYF.

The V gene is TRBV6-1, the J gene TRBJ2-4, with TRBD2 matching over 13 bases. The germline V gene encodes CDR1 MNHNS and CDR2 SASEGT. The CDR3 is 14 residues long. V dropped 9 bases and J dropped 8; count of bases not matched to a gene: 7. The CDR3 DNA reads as TGTGCCAGTCGACTAGCGGGGGGTCCAGACATTCAGTACTTC. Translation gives CASRLAGGPDIQYF.

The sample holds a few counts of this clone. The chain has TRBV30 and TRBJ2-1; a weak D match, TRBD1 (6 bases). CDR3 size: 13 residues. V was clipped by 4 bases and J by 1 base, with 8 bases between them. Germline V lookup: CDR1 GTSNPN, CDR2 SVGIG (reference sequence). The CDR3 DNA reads TGTGCCTGGACAGGGGTGTCCTACAATGAGCAGTTCTTC. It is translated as CAWTGVSYNEQFF. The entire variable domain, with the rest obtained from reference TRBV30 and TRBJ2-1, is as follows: SQTIHQWPATLVQPVGSPLSLECTVEGTSNPNLYWYRQAAGRGLQLLFYSVGIGQISSEVPQNLSASRPQDRQFILSSKKLLLSDSGFYLCAWTGVSYNEQFFGPGTRLTVL.

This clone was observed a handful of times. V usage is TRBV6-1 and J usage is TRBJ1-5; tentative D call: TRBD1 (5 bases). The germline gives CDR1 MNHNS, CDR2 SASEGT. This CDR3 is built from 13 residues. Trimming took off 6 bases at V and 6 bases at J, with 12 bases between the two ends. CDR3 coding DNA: TGTGCCAGCAGCCCGACGGGGGGTCAGCCCCAGCATTTT. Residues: CASSPTGGQPQHF.

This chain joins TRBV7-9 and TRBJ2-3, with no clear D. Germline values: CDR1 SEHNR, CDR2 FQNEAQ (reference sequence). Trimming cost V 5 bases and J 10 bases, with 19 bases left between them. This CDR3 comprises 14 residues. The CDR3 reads CASSRGNQPSPQYF. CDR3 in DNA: TGTGCCAGCAGCCGTGGGAATCAGCCATCTCCGCAGTATTTT.

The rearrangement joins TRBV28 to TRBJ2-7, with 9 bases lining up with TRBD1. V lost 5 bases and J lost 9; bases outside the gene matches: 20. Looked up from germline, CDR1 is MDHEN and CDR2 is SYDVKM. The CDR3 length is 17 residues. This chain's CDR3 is CASSPRKYGQGYLMQYF. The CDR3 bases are TGTGCCAGCAGTCCCCGTAAATACGGACAGGGGTACCTGATGCAGTACTTC.

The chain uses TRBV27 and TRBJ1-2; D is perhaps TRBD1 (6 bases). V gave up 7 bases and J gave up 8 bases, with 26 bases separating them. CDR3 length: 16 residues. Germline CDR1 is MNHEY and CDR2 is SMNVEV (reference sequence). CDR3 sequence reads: CASTLTPTGRRRGYTF. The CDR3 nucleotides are TGTGCCAGCACCCTTACCCCTACAGGGAGACGACGCGGCTACACCTTC.

The CDR3 DNA reads as TGTGCCAGCAGGGAGAGGGGGGCGGAAGGCTACACCTTC. Translating gives CASRERGAEGYTF. This rearrangement joins TRBV6-9 to TRBJ1-2; weak D call: TRBD1 (6 bases). The CDR3 loop spans 13 amino acids. Germline V gene sequence: CDR1 MNHGY, CDR2 SVAAGI. V lost 6 bases and J lost 8, with 16 bases in between.

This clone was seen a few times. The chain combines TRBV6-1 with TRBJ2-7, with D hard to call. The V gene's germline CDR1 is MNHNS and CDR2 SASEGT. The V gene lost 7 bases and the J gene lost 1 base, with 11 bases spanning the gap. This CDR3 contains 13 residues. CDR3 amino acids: CASMSSLSYEQYF. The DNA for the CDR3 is TGTGCCAGCATGTCCTCATTATCCTACGAGCAGTACTTC.

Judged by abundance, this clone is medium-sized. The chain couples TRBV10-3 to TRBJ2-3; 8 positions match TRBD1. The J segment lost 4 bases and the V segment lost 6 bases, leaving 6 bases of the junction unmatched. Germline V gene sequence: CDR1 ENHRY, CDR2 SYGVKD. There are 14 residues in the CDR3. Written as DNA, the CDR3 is TGTGCCATCAGCGGACAGGGTAGGGCAGATACGCAGTATTTT. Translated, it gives CAISGQGRADTQYF.

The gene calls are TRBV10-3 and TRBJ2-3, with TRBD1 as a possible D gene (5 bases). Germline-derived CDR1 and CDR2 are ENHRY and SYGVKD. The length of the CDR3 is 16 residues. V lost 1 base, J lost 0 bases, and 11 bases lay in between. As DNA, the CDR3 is TGTGCCATCAGTGAGTGGGGCAGTAGGAGCACAGATACGCAGTATTTT. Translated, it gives CAISEWGSRSTDTQYF.

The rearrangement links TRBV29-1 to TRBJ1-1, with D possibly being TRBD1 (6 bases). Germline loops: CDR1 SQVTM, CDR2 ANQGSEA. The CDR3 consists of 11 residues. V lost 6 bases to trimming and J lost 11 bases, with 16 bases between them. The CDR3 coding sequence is TGCAGCGTAGTCCTCCAGGGGACGGCTTTCTTT. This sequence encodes CSVVLQGTAFF.

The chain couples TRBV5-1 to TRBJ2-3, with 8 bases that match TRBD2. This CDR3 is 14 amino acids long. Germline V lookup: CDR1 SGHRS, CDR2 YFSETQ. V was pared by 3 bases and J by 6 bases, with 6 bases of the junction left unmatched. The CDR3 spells CASSYNGGADTQYF. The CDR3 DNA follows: TGCGCCAGCAGCTACAACGGGGGGGCCGATACGCAGTATTTT.

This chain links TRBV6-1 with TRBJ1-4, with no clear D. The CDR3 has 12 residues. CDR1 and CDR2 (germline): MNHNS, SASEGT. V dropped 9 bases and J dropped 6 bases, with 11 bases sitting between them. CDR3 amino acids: CASRGDDEKLFF. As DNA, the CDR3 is TGTGCCAGTCGCGGGGATGATGAAAAACTGTTTTTT.

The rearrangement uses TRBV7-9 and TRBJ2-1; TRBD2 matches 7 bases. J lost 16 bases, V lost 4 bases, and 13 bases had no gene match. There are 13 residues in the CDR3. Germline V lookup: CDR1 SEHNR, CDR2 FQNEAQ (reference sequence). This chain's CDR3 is CASSSPRDYQVFF. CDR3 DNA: TGTGCCAGCAGCTCACCGCGGGACTACCAAGTATTCTTC.

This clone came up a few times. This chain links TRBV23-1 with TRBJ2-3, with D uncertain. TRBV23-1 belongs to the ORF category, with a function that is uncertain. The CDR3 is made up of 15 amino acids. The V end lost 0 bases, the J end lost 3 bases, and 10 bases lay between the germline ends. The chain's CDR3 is CASSQSSVRTDTQYF. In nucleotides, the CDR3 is TGCGCCAGCAGTCAATCGTCGGTCCGGACAGATACGCAGTATTTT.

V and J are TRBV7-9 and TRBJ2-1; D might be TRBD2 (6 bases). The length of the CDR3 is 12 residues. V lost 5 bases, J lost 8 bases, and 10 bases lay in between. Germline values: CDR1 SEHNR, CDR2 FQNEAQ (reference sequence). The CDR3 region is CASSGGSYEQFF. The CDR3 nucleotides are TGTGCCAGCAGCGGGGGGAGTTATGAGCAGTTCTTC.

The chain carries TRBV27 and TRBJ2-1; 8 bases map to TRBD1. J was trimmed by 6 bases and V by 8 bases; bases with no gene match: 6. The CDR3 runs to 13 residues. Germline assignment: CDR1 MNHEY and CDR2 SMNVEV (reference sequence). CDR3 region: CASGQGAINEQFF. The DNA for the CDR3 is TGTGCCAGCGGGCAGGGGGCGATCAATGAGCAGTTCTTC.

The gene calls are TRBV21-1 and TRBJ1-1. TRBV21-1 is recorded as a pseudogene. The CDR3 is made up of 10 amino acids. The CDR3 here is CASINTEAFF. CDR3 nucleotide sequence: TGTGCCAGCATCAACACTGAAGCTTTCTTT.

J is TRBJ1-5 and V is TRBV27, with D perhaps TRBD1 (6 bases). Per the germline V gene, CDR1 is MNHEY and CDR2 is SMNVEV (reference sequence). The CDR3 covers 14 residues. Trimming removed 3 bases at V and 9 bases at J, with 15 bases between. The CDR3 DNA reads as TGTGCCAGCAGTTTTGGCGGGGGCGCGTGGCCCCAGCATTTT. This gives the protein CASSFGGGAWPQHF.

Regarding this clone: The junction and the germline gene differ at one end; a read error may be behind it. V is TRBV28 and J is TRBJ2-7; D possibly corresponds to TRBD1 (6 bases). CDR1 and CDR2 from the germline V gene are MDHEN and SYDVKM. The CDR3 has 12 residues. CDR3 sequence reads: CASSPVRTVLFF. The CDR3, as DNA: TGTGCCAGCAGCCCGGTTAGGACAGTTTTATTCTTC.

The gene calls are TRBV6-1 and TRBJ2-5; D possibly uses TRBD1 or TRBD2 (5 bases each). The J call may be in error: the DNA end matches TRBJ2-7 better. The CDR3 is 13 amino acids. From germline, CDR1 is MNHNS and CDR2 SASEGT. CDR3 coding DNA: TGTGCCAGCAGTGAAAAGGGGACCCTCGAGCAGTACTTC. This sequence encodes CASSEKGTLEQYF.

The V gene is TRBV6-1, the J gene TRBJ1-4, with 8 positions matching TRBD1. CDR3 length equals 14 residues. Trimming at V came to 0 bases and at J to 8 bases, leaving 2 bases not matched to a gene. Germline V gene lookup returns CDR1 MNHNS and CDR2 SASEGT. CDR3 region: CASSEADRDEKLFF. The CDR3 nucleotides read TGTGCCAGCAGTGAAGCGGACAGGGACGAAAAACTGTTTTTT.

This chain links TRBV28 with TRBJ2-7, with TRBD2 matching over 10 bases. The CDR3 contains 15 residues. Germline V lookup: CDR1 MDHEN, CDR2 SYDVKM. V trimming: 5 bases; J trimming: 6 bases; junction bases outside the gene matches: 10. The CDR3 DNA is TGTGCCAGCAGTCCCCTGACTAGCGGGCCCTTCGAGCAGTACTTC. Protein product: CASSPLTSGPFEQYF.